Listed here is a single T cell receptor beta chain. Its matching antigen is unknown. The sample originates from a study of cytomegalovirus exposure and HLA in healthy donors. The wider study: Among about 190 million T cells, an earlier analysis found 95 million to 140 million unique TCR beta sequences. Study-wide points: The study flagged about 150 TCR beta chains as cytomegalovirus-associated.

With 60 Vbeta and 13 Jbeta primers, the PCR was carried out. Measured with immunoSEQ multiplex PCR; TCRdb has only the in-frame clones, and not every one. The sample lists 90,000 to 100,000 clones; roughly 76% were seen once. Germline lookup yields CDR1 SGHVS and CDR2 FNYEAQ. This CDR3 region has 15 residues. V dropped 5 bases and J dropped 3 bases, with 14 bases sitting between them. This chain joins TRBV7-6 and TRBJ1-5; possible D gene TRBD1, 6 bases. Sequenced material: PBMCs. The receptor was isolated from a female donor in good health and CMV-seronegative. The CDR3 coding sequence is TGTGCCAGCAGCCGGGTACAGGGCCTCAATCAGCCCCAGCATTTT. This codes for CASSRVQGLNQPQHF.